The present T cell receptor (beta chain) was sequenced within a study of T cells in Graves' hyperthyroidism and ophthalmopathy. This CDR3 has 16 residues. Trimming left V 5 bases short and J 9 bases short, with 20 bases between. Germline V gene sequence: CDR1 MDHEN, CDR2 SYDVKM. Amplified TCR beta CDR3 regions came from RNA transcripts. In the first-round RT-PCR of the TCR CDR3, the HTBI primer set was used. TCRdb reprocessed the multiplex PCR reads via MiXCR and lists one record per CDR3 protein. Among over 550,000 distinct CDR3 sequences listed, roughly a sixth were seen once. Thyroid ultrasound, orbital computed tomography, clinical symptoms, and serum thyroxine and TRAb underpinned diagnoses. At least ten counts were recorded for this clonotype.

Sequencing input: blood. This sequence originates from a woman under 30 with Graves' hyperthyroidism. The rearrangement uses TRBV28 and TRBJ1-6; no firm D call. CDR3 nucleotide sequence: TGTGCCAGCAGTCCCGGAGAGGGCGGGGAGAGTTCACCCCTCCACTTT. The encoded protein is CASSPGEGGESSPLHF.